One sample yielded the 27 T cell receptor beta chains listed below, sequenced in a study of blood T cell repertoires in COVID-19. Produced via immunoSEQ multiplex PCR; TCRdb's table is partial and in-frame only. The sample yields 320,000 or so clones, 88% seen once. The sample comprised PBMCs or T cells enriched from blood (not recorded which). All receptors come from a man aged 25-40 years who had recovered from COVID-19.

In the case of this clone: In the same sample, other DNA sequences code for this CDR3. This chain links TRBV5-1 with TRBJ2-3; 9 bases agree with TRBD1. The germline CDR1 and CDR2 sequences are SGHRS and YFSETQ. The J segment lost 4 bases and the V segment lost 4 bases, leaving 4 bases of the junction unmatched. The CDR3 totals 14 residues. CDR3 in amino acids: CASSPDRGADTQYF. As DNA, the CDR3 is TGCGCCAGCAGCCCGGACAGGGGCGCAGATACGCAGTATTTT.

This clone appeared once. The CDR3 DNA is TGTGCCAGCAGCTTCACAGACACTAACTATGGCTACACCTTC. Translating it yields CASSFTDTNYGYTF. The chain employs TRBV11-2 and TRBJ1-2; no firm D call. From germline, CDR1 is SGHAT and CDR2 FQNNGV. This CDR3 is 14 amino acids long. The ends were cut back, 3 bases at V and 0 bases at J, with 8 bases in the middle.

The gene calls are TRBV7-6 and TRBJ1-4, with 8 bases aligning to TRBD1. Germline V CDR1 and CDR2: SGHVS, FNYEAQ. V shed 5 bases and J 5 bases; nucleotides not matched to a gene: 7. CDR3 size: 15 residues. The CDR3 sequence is CASSLQGALNEKLFF. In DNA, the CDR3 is TGTGCCAGCAGCCTCCAGGGGGCCCTAAATGAAAAACTGTTTTTT.

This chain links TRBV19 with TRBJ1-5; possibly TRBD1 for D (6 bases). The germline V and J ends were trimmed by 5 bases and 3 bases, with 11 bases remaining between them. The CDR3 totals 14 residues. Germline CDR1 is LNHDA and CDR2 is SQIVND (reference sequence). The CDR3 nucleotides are TGTGCCAGTAGTGGCAGGGACAACAATCAGCCCCAGCATTTT. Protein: CASSGRDNNQPQHF.

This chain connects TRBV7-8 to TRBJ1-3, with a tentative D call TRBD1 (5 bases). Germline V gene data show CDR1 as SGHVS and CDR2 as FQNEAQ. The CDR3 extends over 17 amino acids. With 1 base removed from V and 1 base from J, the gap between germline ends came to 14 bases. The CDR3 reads CASSLVRLGRSGNTIYF. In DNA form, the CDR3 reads TGTGCCAGCAGCTTAGTCAGGTTGGGGCGTTCTGGAAACACCATATATTTT.

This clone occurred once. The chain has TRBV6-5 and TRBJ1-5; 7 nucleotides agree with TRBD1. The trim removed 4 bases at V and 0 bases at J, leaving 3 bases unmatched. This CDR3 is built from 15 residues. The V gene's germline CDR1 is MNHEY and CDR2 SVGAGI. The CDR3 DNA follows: TGTGCCAGCAGTTTAGACAGGGTTAGCAATCAGCCCCAGCATTTT. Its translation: CASSLDRVSNQPQHF.

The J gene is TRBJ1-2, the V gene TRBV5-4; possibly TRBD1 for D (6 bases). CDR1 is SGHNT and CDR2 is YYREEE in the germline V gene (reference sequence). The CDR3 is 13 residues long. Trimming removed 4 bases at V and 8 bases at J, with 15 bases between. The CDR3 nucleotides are TGTGCCAGCAGCCCCTATTACAGGGAGGGCTACACCTTC. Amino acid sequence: CASSPYYREGYTF.

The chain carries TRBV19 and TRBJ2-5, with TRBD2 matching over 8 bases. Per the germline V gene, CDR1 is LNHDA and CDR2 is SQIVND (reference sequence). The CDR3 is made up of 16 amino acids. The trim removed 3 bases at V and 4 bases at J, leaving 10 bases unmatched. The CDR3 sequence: CASSIGGAGDGETQYF. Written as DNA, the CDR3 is TGTGCCAGTAGTATTGGGGGAGCGGGGGACGGAGAGACCCAGTACTTC.

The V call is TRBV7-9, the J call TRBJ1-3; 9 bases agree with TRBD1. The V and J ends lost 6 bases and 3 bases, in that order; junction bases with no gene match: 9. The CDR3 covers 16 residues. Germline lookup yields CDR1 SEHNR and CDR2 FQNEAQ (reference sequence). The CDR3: CASRVTGTGLGNTIYF. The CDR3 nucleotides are TGTGCCAGCAGAGTTACCGGGACAGGGCTTGGAAACACCATATATTTT.

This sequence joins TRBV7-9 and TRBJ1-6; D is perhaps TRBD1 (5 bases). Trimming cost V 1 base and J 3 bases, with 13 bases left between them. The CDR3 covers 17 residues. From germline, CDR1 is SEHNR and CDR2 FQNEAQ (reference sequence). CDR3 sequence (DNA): TGTGCCAGCAGCTTAGAGTCAGGCGGACACTATAATTCACCCCTCCACTTT. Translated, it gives CASSLESGGHYNSPLHF.

The CDR3 DNA is TGTGCCAGCACAGGTGAGGGGGGGAGCACAGATACGCAGTATTTT. As protein: CASTGEGGSTDTQYF. V is TRBV6-5 and J is TRBJ2-3; tentatively, D is TRBD2 (7 bases). Germline V lookup: CDR1 MNHEY, CDR2 SVGAGI. The CDR3 has 15 amino acids. With 7 bases removed from V and 0 bases from J, the gap between germline ends came to 14 bases.

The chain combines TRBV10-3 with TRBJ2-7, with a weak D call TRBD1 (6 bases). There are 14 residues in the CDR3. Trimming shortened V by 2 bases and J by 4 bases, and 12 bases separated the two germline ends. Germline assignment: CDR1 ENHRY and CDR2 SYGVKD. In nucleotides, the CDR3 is TGTGCCATCAGTGAGACAGGGAACGCTTACGAGCAGTACTTC. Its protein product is CAISETGNAYEQYF.

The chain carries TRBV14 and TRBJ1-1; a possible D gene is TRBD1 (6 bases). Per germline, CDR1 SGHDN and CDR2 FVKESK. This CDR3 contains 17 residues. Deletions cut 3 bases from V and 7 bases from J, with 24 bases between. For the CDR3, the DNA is TGTGCCAGCAGCCAGGCACAGTGGGGGCTGAGGCAACATGAAGCTTTCTTT. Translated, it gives CASSQAQWGLRQHEAFF.

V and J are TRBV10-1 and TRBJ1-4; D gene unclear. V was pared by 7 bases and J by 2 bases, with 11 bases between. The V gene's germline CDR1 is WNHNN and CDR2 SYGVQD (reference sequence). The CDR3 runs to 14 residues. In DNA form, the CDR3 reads TGCGCCAGCAATTTTCGAGGGACTAATGAAAAACTGTTTTTT. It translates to CASNFRGTNEKLFF.

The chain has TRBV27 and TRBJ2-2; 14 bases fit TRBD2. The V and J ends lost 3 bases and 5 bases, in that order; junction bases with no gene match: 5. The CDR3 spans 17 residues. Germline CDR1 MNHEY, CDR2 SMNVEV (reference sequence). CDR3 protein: CASSFRLAGGRTGELFF. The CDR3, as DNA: TGTGCCAGCAGTTTCAGACTAGCGGGGGGGCGAACCGGGGAGCTGTTTTTT.

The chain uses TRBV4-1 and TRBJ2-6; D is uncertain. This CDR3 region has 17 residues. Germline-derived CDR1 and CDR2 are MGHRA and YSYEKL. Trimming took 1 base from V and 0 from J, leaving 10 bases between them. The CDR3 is CASSQGMKLSGANVLTF. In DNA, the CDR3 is TGCGCCAGCAGCCAAGGTATGAAACTCTCTGGGGCCAACGTCCTGACTTTC.

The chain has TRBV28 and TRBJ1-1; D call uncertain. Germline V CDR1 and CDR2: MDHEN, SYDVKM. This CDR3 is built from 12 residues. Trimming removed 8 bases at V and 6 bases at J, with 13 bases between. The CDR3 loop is CASRLRRAEAFF. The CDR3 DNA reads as TGTGCCAGCCGGCTGAGGAGGGCTGAAGCTTTCTTT.

The CDR3 nucleotides read TGTGCCAGCCCGAGCGGGGGCTACGAGCAGTACTTC. It specifies CASPSGGYEQYF. This sequence joins TRBV5-5 and TRBJ2-7; 8 bases line up with TRBD2. The CDR3 totals 12 residues. Germline CDR1 and CDR2: SGHKS and YYEKEE (reference sequence). Trimming removed 7 bases from V and 3 bases from J; junction bases left unmatched: 3.

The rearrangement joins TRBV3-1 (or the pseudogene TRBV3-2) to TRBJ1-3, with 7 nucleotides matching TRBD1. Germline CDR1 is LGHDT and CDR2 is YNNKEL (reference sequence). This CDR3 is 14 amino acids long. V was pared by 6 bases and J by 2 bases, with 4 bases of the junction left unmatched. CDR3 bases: TGTGCCAGCAGAGACAGGGTACCTGGAAACACCATATATTTT. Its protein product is CASRDRVPGNTIYF.

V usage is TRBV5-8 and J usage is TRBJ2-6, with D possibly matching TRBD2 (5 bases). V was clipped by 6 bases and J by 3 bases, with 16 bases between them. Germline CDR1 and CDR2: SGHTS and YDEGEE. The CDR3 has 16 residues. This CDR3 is CASTGLGVVGANVLTF. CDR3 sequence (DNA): TGTGCCAGCACCGGACTTGGGGTTGTTGGGGCCAACGTCCTGACTTTC.

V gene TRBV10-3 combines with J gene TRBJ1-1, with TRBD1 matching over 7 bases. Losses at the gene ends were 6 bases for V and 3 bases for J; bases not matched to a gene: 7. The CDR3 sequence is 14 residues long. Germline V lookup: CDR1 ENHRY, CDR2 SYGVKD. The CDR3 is CAIRAEGAYTEAFF. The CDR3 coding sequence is TGTGCCATCAGGGCCGAGGGGGCATACACTGAAGCTTTCTTT.

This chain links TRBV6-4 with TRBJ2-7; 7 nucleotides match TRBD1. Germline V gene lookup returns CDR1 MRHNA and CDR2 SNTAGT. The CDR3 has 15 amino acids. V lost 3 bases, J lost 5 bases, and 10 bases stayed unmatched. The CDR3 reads CASSDLMRGRHEQYF. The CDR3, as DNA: TGTGCCAGCAGTGATTTGATGAGGGGGCGGCACGAGCAGTACTTC.

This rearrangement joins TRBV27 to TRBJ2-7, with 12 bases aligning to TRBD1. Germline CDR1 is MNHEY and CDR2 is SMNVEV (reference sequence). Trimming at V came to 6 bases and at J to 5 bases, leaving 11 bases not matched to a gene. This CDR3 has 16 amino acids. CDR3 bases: TGTGCCAGCAGGTCTTGGGGGGACAGGGGGCGTAACGAGCAGTACTTC. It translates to CASRSWGDRGRNEQYF.

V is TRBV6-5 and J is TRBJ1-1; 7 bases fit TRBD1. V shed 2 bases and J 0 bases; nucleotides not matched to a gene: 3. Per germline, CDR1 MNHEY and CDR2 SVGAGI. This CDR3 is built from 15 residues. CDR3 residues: CASSYPGQMNTEAFF. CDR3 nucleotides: TGTGCCAGCAGTTACCCGGGACAGATGAACACTGAAGCTTTCTTT.

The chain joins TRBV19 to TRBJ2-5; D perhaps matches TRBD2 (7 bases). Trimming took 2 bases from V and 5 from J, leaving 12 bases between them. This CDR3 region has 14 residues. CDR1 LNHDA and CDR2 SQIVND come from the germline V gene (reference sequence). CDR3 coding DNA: TGTGCCAGTAGTATACGAGGGGGAGGGGAGACCCAGTACTTC. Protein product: CASSIRGGGETQYF.

CDR3: CASSVEQGIDTQYF. Here the CDR3 DNA reads TGTGCCAGCAGTGTGGAACAGGGTATTGATACGCAGTATTTT. The V call is TRBV6-4, the J call TRBJ2-3, with D perhaps TRBD1 (6 bases). V was cut by 4 bases and J by 6 bases, with 14 bases left in between. The germline gives CDR1 MRHNA, CDR2 SNTAGT. The CDR3 is made up of 14 amino acids.

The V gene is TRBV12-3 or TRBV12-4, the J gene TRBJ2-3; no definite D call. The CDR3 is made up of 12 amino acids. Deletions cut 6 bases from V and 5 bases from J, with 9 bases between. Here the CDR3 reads CASSTSGDTQYF. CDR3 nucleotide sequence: TGTGCCAGCAGCACCTCCGGAGATACGCAGTATTTT.